The T cell receptor (beta chain) under discussion was sequenced for a study of T cells expressing NK-cell markers. Germline V gene sequence: CDR1 MNHNS, CDR2 SASEGT. The CDR3 totals 13 residues. From the 5' RACE reads, TCRdb lists one entry per CDR3 protein and no DNA. The ten top clones account for about 60%, within a sample of under 35,000 distinct CDR3 sequences. The sequenced sample was blood T cells: a sorted CD56 or NKG2C T cell subset, CD4+ or CD8+ T cells, or bulk PBMC T cells (not recorded which). This clonotype was sampled from a woman between 18 and 70 years old in good health. The V call is TRBV6-1, the J call TRBJ1-5; TCRdb returns TRBD1, unconfirmable since there is no DNA. The CDR3 here is CASSQGGVWPQHF.